This TCR beta chain was captured in a study of control samples from healthy donors and cancer patients. As regards this clone: An end of the junction does not agree with germline; a read error may underlie this.

The CDR3 runs 13 residues. CDR1 is MNHEY and CDR2 is SVGEGT in the germline V gene. Using immunoSEQ multiplex PCR, the repertoire was profiled, and TCRdb retains in-frame clones only, with some absent. The sample holds more than 45,000 clones, 75% to 95% seen once. Sequencing was carried out using PBMCs. The chain is built from TRBV6-2 or TRBV6-3 and TRBJ1-2; D is ambiguous. This sequence was found in a man aged 25-40 years with colorectal cancer. DNA for the CDR3: TGTGTCAGCAGTTACGAGAACCTCTATGGCTACACCTTC. Encoded protein: CVSSYENLYGYTF.